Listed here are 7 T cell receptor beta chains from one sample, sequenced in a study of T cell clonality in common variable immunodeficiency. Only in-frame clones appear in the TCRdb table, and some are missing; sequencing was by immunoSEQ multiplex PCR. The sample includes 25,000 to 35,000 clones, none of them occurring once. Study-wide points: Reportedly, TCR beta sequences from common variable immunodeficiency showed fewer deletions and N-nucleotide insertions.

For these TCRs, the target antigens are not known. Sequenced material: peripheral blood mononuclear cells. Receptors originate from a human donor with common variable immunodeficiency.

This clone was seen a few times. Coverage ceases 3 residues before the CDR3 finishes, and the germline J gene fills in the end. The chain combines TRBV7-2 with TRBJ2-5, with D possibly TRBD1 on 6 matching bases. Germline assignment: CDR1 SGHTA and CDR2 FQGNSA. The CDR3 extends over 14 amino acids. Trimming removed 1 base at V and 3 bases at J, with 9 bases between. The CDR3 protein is CASSLGGPKETQYF. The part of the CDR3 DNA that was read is TGTGCCAGCAGCTTAGGGGGGCCAAAAGAGACC. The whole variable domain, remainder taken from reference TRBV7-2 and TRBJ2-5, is GAGVSQSPSNKVTEKGKDVELRCDPISGHTALYWYRQSLGQGLEFLIYFQGNSAPDKSGLPSDRFSAERTGGSVSTLTIQRTQQEDSAVYLCASSLGGPKETQYFGPGTRLLVL.

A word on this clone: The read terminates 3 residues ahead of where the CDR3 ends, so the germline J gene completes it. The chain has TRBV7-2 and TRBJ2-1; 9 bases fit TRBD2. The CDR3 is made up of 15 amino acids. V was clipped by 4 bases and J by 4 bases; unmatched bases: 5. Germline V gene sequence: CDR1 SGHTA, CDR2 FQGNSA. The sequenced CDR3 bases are TGTGCCAGCAGCTCAACTAGCGGGCAGTACAATGAG. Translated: CASSSTSGQYNE. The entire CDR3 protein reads CASSSTSGQYNEQFF.

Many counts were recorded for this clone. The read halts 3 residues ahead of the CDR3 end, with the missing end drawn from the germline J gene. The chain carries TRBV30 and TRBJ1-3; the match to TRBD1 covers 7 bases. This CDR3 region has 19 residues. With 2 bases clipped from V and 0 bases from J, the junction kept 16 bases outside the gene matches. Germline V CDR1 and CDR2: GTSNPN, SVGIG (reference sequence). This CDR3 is CAWSFVGSWGQSSGNTIYF. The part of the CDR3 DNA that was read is TGTGCCTGGAGTTTTGTGGGATCTTGGGGACAGTCCTCTGGAAACACC.

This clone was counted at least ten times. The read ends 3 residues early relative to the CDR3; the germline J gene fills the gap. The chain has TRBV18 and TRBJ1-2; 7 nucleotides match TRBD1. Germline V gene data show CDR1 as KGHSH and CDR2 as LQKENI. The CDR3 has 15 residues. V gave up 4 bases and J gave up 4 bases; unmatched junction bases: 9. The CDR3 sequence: CASSRTQQGTYGYTF. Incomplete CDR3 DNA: TGTGCCAGCTCACGGACGCAACAGGGGACCTATGGC.

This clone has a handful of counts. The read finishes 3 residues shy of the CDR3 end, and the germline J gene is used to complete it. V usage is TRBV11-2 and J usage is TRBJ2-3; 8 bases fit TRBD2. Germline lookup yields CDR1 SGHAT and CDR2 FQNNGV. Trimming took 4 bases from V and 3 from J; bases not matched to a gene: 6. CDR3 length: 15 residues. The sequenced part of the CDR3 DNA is TGTGCCAGCAGCTCTGGACTAGCTGTAACAGATACG. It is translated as CASSSGLAVTDT. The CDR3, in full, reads CASSSGLAVTDTQYF.

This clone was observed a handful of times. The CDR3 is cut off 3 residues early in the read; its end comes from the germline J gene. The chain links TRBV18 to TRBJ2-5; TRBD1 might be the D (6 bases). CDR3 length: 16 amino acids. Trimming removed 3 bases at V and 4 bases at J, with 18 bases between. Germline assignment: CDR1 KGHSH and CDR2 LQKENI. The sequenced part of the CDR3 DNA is TGTGCCAGCTCACCCCTCATACAGGGTGGTGGAGAGACC. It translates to CASSPLIQGGGET. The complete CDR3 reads CASSPLIQGGGETQYF.

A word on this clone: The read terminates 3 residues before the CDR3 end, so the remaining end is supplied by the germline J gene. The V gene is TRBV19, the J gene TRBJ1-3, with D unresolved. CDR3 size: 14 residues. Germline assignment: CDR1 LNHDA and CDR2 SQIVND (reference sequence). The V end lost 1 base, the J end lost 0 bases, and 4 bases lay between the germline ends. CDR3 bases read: TGTGCCAGTAGTATAGCCAACTCTGGAAACACC. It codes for CASSIANSGNT. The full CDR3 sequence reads CASSIANSGNTIYF.